A selection of T cell receptor beta chains follows, all from one sample in a study of OX40 agonist ivuxolimab in advanced cancers. Sequenced by immunoSEQ multiplex PCR; TCRdb stores in-frame clones only, minus some. Found here are some 79,000 clones, approximately 90% of them singletons; the top ten hold about 0.42%. The source material was CD4+ or CD8+ T cells sorted from blood, sampled in a trial of the OX40 agonist ivuxolimab. These receptors all come from an adult with an advanced solid tumor such as melanoma, head and neck, liver or kidney cancer. Both conserved end residues are part of each CDR3. The D gene is left open where the match is weak.

j_gene,v_gene,d_gene,CDR3nt,CDR3aa
TRBJ1-2,TRBV2,TRBD1,TGTGCCAGCACCTCGGGACAGCCCTATGGCTACACCTTC,CASTSGQPYGYTF
TRBJ2-2,TRBV7-6,-,TGTGCCAGCAGCTTATCCGCGGGGTGGGAGCTGTTTTTT,CASSLSAGWELFF
TRBJ2-7,TRBV7-9,-,TGTGCCAGCAGCTTAACAGGCTACGAGCAGTACTTC,CASSLTGYEQYF
TRBJ1-2,TRBV27,-,TGTGCCAGCAGTTTATTTTTTAAGGGGACCGGAGGCTACACCTTC,CASSLFFKGTGGYTF
TRBJ1-2,TRBV5-1,-,TGCGCCAGCAGCGGAACAACCGGGAGAGGCTACACCTTC,CASSGTTGRGYTF
TRBJ2-2,TRBV6-1,TRBD1,TGTGCCAGCAGGGACGACAGGGGAGGCCCCGGGGAGCTGTTTTTT,CASRDDRGGPGELFF
TRBJ1-1,TRBV20-1,-,TGCAGTGCTAGAAAGCCAGAAGCTTTCTTT,CSARKPEAFF
TRBJ2-1,TRBV5-4,-,TGTGCCAGCAGCTTGGCAGCAGATTTCAATGAGCAGTTCTTC,CASSLAADFNEQFF
TRBJ1-5,TRBV14,-,TGTGCCAGCAGCCAAGATATTAGGACTCCCCTGCATTTT,CASSQDIRTPLHF
TRBJ1-4,TRBV5-4,-,TGTGCCAGCAGCTTCAAGCAGGGAAATGAAAAACTGTTTTTT,CASSFKQGNEKLFF
TRBJ2-1,TRBV6-6,-,TGTGCCAGCAGTGGCCTTAGGGTTGATGAGCAGTTCTTC,CASSGLRVDEQFF